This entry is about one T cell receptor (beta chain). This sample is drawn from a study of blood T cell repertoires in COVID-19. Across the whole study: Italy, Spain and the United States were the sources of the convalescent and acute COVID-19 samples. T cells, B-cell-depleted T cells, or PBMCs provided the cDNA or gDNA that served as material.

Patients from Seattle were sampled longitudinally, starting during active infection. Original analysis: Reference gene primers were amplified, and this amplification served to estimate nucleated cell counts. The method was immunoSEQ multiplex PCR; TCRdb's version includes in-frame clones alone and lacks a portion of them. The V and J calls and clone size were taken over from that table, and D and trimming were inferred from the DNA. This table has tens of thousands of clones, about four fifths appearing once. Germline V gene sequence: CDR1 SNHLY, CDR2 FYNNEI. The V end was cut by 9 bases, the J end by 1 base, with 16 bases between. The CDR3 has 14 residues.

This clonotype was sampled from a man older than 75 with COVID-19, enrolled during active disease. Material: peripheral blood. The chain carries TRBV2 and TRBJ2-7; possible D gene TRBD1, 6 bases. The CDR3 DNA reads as TGTGCCAGAGAAACCGGGACATCTTCCTACGAGCAGTACTTC. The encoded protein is CARETGTSSYEQYF.